This T cell receptor beta chain originates from a study of CD8 T cells in Susac syndrome. Turning to the study itself: When blood was collected, patients with Susac syndrome were therapy-naive, were taking corticosteroids, or were receiving intravenous immunoglobulin alone.

Sequencing of TCR beta was undertaken in CD8+ and CD4+ T cells derived from blood. Random hexamers primed reverse transcription of about 0.5 to 1 ug RNA. TCRdb re-called the immunoSEQ multiplex PCR reads with MiXCR, one entry per CDR3 protein. The profile covers about 140,000 distinct CDR3 sequences, with about 95% appearing a single time and roughly 0.14% taken by the ten largest. This clonotype was counted a single time. The CDR3 has 15 residues. CDR1 SGDLS and CDR2 YYNGEE come from the germline V gene. V lost 0 bases, J lost 5 bases, and 11 bases lay in between. The receptor's source is a human donor with Susac syndrome. Sequences were obtained from CD4+ T cells from PBMCs. This rearrangement joins TRBV9 to TRBJ1-4; D is undetermined. The CDR3 region is CASSVEGGINEKLFF. DNA of the CDR3: TGTGCCAGCAGCGTAGAAGGAGGCATCAATGAAAAACTGTTTTTT.